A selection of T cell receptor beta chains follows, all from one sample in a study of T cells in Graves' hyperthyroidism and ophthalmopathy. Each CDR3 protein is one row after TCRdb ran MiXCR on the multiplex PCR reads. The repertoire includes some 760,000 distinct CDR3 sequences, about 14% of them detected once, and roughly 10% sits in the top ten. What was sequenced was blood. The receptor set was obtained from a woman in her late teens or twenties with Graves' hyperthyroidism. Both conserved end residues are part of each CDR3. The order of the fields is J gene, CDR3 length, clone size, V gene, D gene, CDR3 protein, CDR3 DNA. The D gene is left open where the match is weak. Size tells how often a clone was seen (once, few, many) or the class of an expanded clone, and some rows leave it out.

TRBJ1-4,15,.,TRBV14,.,CASRLTWTRDEKLFF,TGTGCCAGCCGACTGACCTGGACCCGAGATGAAAAACTGTTTTTT
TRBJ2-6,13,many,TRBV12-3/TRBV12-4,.,CASSFRGANVLTF,TGTGCCAGCAGTTTTCGGGGGGCCAACGTCCTGACTTTC
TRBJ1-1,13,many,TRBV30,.,CAWRSQLNTEAFF,TGTGCCTGGAGGTCTCAATTGAACACTGAAGCTTTCTTT
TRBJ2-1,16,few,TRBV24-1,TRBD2,CATSDVLAGRYNEQFF,TGTGCCACCAGTGATGTGCTAGCGGGAAGGTACAATGAGCAGTTCTTC
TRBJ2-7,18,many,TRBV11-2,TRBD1,CASSPVDRGWPLFYEQYF,TGTGCCAGCAGCCCGGTCGACAGGGGGTGGCCTCTCTTCTACGAGCAGTACTTC
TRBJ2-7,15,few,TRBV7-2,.,CASSLPGLAEYEQYF,TGTGCCAGCAGCCTACCAGGGCTAGCAGAATACGAGCAGTACTTC
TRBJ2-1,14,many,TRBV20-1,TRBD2,CSAKLAGGPYEQFF,TGCAGTGCCAAGCTAGCGGGAGGGCCCTATGAGCAGTTCTTC
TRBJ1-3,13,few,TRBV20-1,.,CSASVVSGNTIYF,TGCAGTGCTTCCGTGGTCTCTGGAAACACCATATATTTT
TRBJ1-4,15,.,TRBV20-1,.,CSALRGSTANEKLFF,TGCAGTGCTCTGCGCGGTAGTACGGCTAATGAAAAACTGTTTTTT
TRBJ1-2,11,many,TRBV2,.,CASSHRVGYTF,TGTGCCAGCAGTCACAGGGTTGGCTACACCTTC
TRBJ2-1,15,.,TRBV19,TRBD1,CASNRSRDRGTEQFF,TGTGCCAGTAATCGATCTCGGGACAGGGGTACTGAGCAGTTCTTC
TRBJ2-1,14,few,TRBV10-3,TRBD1,CAISETGQGAEQFF,TGTGCCATCAGTGAGACCGGACAGGGGGCCGAGCAGTTCTTC
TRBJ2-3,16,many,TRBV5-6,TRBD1,CASSFTGTGGTDTQYF,TGTGCCAGCAGCTTTACCGGGACAGGGGGCACAGATACGCAGTATTTT
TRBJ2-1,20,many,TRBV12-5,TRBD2,CASGLVRLAGGPTMNNEQFF,TGTGCTAGTGGTTTGGTACGGCTAGCGGGGGGACCTACAATGAACAATGAGCAGTTCTTC
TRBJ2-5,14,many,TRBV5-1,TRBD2,CASSLVPGGETQYF,TGCGCCAGCAGCTTGGTCCCGGGAGGAGAGACCCAGTACTTC
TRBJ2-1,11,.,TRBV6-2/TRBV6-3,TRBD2,CASGGENEQFF,TGTGCCAGCGGGGGGGAAAATGAGCAGTTCTTC
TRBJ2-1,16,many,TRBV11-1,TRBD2,CASSSKLAGGPNEQFF,TGTGCCAGCAGCTCTAAACTAGCGGGAGGGCCGAATGAGCAGTTCTTC
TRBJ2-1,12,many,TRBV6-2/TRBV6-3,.,CASSYSYNEQFF,TGTGCCAGCAGTTACTCATACAATGAGCAGTTCTTC
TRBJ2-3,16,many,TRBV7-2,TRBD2,CASSLGLAGVVDTQYF,TGTGCCAGCAGCTTGGGACTAGCGGGAGTAGTTGATACGCAGTATTTT
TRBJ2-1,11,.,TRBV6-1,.,CACAGNNEQFF,TGTGCCTGTGCTGGGAACAATGAGCAGTTCTTC
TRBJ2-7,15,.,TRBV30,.,CAWSSGGNGPYEQYF,TGTGCCTGGAGTTCGGGCGGAAACGGCCCCTACGAGCAGTACTTC
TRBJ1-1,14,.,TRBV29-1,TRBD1,CSVGKQGGNVRAFF,TGCAGCGTTGGAAAGCAGGGGGGGAACGTACGAGCTTTCTTT
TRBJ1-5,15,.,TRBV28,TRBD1,CASSPTDREAQPQHF,TGTGCCAGCAGCCCCACGGACAGGGAGGCACAGCCCCAGCATTTT
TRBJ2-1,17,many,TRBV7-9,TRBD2,CASSLVPVGLAQNEQFF,TGTGCCAGCAGCTTAGTACCAGTGGGACTAGCACAGAATGAGCAGTTCTTC
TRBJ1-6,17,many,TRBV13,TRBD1,CASSKRQGASYNSPLHF,TGTGCCAGCAGCAAACGACAGGGGGCCTCCTATAATTCACCCCTCCACTTT